This TCR beta chain was documented in a study of Graves' ophthalmopathy and Graves' hyperthyroidism. Germline CDR1 reads MDHEN; CDR2 reads SYDVKM. This CDR3 is built from 13 residues. V lost 2 bases and J lost 8, with 12 bases in between. Beta-chain TCR CDR3 regions were amplified from RNA transcripts. RT-PCR with HTBI primers came first, then second-round multiplex PCR. TCRdb reanalysed the multiplex PCR reads using MiXCR and keeps one entry per CDR3 protein. The sample records roughly 610,000 distinct CDR3 sequences, about a fifth being singletons. This clonotype occurred many times. The rearrangement joins TRBV28 to TRBJ1-2, with unresolved D. The receptor comes from a woman between 18 and 29 years old with stable Graves' hyperthyroidism. Some clones in this sample may be carry-over from other donors' samples. The sequencing sample was made of peripheral blood. CDR3 amino acids: CASSLTTAIGYTF. In DNA form, the CDR3 reads TGTGCCAGCAGTTTAACCACAGCGATCGGCTACACCTTC.